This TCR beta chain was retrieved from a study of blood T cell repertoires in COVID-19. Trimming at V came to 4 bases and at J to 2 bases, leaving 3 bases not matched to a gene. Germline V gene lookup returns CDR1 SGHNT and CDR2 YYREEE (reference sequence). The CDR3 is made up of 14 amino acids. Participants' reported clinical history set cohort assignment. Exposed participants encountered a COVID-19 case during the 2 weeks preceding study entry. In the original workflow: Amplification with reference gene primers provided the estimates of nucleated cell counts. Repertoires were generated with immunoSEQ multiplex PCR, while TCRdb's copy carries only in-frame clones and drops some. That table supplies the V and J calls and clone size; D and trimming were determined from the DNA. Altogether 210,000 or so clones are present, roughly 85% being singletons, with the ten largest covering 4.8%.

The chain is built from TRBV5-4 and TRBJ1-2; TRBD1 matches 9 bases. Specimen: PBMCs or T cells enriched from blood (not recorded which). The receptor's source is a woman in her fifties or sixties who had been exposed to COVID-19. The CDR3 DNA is TGTGCCAGCAGCCGACAGGGGGAGAACTATGGCTACACCTTC. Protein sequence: CASSRQGENYGYTF.